This T cell receptor beta chain was documented in a study of shared T cell receptors in the human thymus. Germline CDR1 reads LNHDA; CDR2 reads SQIVND (reference sequence). V was cut by 3 bases and J by 0 bases, with 9 bases left in between. The CDR3 sequence is 15 residues long. Generated by immunoSEQ multiplex PCR, the TCRdb table keeps only in-frame clones and is missing some. The table has more than 550,000 clones, around 87% seen once. Another study also made use of these data, one on human thymus T cells.

The V and J genes are TRBV19 and TRBJ2-1; possibly TRBD2 for D (6 bases). The sequencing input was thymocytes. The TCR was taken from a boy under two years old with a congenital heart defect. CDR3 DNA sequence: TGTGCCAGTAGTATCCCGGGAGCCTCCTACAATGAGCAGTTCTTC. Protein sequence: CASSIPGASYNEQFF.